This T cell receptor (beta chain) was identified during a study of STAT5B mutations in CD4+ large granular lymphocyte leukemia. On the study more broadly: Among healthy donors, a particular HLA allele went with more CDR3 'QG' motifs.

Study results and caveats: No patients shared main leukemic clonotypes, though approximately 26% appeared at low frequency elsewhere.

This clone was found once. The antigen is not known. This table comes from immunoSEQ multiplex PCR, and its TCRdb copy is limited to in-frame clones, with some not included. The sample yields more than 30,000 clones, about 88% seen once. The sequenced material came from CD4+ T cells from blood buffy coats. This TCR was recovered from a human donor in good health.

CDR3 in amino acids: CASSKLGGRQGSSYEQYF. The CDR3 nucleotides are TGTGCCAGCAGCAAGTTGGGGGGGCGACAGGGGAGTTCCTACGAGCAGTACTTC. V is TRBV27 and J is TRBJ2-7, with D possibly TRBD1 on 8 matching bases. The CDR3 covers 18 residues. The V end lost 6 bases, the J end lost 1 base, and 25 bases lay between the germline ends. The germline V gene encodes CDR1 MNHEY and CDR2 SMNVEV (reference sequence).